This T cell receptor (beta chain) was recorded in a study of blood T cells in healthy people across ages. Through a sample-barcoded 5' primer and a J-beta primer mix, a second PCR was run for roughly 7 to 11 cycles. Template switching added a 12-random-nucleotide identifier to every cDNA molecule. TCRdb itself ran the 5' RACE reads through MiXCR, one entry per CDR3 protein. The sample gives 790,000 or so distinct CDR3 sequences, around 50% of which show up once; around 18% is in the top ten. This clonotype was observed a handful of times. The receptor's source is an elderly man in good health. Source material: blood.

The chain's CDR3 is CASRAPGLAGEETQYF. The CDR3 nucleotides are TGTGCCAGCAGGGCACCGGGACTAGCGGGGGAAGAGACCCAGTACTTC. The chain combines TRBV28 with TRBJ2-5, with TRBD2 matching over 14 bases. The germline V gene has CDR1 MDHEN and CDR2 SYDVKM. V was pared by 6 bases and J by 3 bases, with 6 bases of the junction left unmatched. CDR3 length equals 16 residues.